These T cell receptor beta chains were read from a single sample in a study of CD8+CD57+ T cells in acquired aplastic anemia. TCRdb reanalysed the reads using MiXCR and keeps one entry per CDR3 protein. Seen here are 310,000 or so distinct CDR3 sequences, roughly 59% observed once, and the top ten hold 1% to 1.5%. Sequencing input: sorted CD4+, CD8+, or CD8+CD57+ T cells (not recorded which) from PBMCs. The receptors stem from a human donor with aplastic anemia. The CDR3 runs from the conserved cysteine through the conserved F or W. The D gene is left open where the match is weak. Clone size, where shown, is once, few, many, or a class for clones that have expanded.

TGCAGCGTTGGGGAAGGTTCGGAAGGAGAGCAGTTCTTC | CSVGEGSEGEQFF | TRBJ2-1 | TRBV29-1 | - | -
TGCGCCAGCAGCCCAGGGGCCGGCTCCTACAATGAGCAGTTCTTC | CASSPGAGSYNEQFF | TRBJ2-1 | TRBV5-1 | many | -
TGCGCCAGCAGTGAGGGGCCGGGAGGGCCGGCAGATACGCAGTATTTT | CASSEGPGGPADTQYF | TRBJ2-3 | TRBV10-1 | - | TRBD2
TGTGCCACCAGCAGGGTGACGGGAATTAATCAGCCCCGGCATTTT | CATSRVTGINQPRHF | TRBJ1-5 | TRBV15 | once | -
TGTGCCAGCAGCGTAGCTACGACCGGGGGCAGTCTTAATGAGCAGTTCTTC | CASSVATTGGSLNEQFF | TRBJ2-1 | TRBV14 | - | -
TGTGCCAGCAGCTTATCCTGGCAGGGCGGGGAGCTGTTTTTT | CASSLSWQGGELFF | TRBJ2-2 | TRBV7-3 | few | -
TGTGCCAGCAGCTCCCGACTGAGCGGGGATTGGGGCTACGAGCAGTACTTC | CASSSRLSGDWGYEQYF | TRBJ2-7 | TRBV13 | - | TRBD2
TGTGCCAGCAGACGACTAGCGGGGTACGAGCAGCACTTC | CASRRLAGYEQHF | TRBJ2-7 | TRBV2 | - | TRBD2
TGCAGTGCTTCCGCGAAGAGGGGGCGCGGACCCTACGAGCAGTACTTC | CSASAKRGRGPYEQYF | TRBJ2-7 | TRBV20-1 | - | TRBD1
TGTGCCAGCTCACTCAGACCGGGCGTTAGTGAGGCTTTCTTT | CASSLRPGVSEAFF | TRBJ1-1 | TRBV18 | many | -
TGTGCCAGCAGCGTCCGGGGCGCAGGGGACGAGCAGTACTTC | CASSVRGAGDEQYF | TRBJ2-7 | TRBV9 | - | -
TGTGCCACCGGTGAGGGGGGGTACAATGAGCAGTTCTTC | CATGEGGYNEQFF | TRBJ2-1 | TRBV10-3 | - | -
- | CASSVVGVRRELLRAVLRAGHQHF | TRBJ1-5 | TRBV9 | - | -
TGTGCCACCAGTGACGCGGGACAGGGGGCTGGGGAGACCCAGTACTTC | CATSDAGQGAGETQYF | TRBJ2-5 | TRBV24-1 | - | TRBD1
TGTGCCAGTAGGGGGCGGGACAGAGACTACGAGCAGTACTTC | CASRGRDRDYEQYF | TRBJ2-7 | TRBV19 | - | -
TGTGCCAGCAGCTTTAGGGATAATGAGCAGTTCTTC | CASSFRDNEQFF | TRBJ2-1 | TRBV7-2 | few | -